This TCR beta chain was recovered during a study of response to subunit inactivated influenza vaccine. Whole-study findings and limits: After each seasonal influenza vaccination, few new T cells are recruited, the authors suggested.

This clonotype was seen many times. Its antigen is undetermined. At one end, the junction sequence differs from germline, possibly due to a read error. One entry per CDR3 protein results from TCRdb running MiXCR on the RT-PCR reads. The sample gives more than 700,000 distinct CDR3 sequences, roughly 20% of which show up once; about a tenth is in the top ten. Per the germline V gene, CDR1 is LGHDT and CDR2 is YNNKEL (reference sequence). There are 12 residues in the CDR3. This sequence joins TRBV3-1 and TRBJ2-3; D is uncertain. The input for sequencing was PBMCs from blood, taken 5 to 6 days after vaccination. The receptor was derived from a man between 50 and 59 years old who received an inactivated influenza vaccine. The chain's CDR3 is CASSQGLDTQYF. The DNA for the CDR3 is TGCGCCAGCAGCCAAGGTCTTGATACGCAGTATTTT.